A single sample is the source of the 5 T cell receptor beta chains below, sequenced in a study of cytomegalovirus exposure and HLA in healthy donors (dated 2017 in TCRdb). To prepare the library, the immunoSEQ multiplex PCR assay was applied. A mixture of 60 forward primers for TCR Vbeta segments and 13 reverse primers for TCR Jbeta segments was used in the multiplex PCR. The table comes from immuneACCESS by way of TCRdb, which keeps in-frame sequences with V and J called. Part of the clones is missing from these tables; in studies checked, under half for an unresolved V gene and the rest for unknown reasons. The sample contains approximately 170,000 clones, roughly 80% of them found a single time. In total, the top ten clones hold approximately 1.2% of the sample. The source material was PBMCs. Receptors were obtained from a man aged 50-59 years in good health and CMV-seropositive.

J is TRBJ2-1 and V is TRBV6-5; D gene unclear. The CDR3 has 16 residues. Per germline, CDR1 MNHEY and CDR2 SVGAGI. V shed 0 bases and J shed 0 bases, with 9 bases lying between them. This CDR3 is CASSYSAGSSYNEQFF. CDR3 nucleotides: TGTGCCAGCAGTTACTCCGCAGGAAGCTCCTACAATGAGCAGTTCTTC.

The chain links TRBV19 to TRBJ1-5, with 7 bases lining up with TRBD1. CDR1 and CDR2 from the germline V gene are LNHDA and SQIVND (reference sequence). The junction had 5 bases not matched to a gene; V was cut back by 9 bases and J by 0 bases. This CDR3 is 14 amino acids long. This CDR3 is CASNQGVSNQPQHF. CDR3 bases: TGTGCCAGCAATCAGGGGGTTAGCAATCAGCCCCAGCATTTT.

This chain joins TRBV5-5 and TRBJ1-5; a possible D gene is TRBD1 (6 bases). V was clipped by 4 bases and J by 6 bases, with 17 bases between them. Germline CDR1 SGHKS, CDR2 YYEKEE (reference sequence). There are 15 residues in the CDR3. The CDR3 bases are TGTGCCAGCAGCCGTCTAGGGGGAGACTTTCAGCCCCAGCATTTT. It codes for CASSRLGGDFQPQHF.

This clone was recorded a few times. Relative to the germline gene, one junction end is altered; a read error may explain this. CDR3 sequence reads: CASSLAGGPGNEQFF. CDR3 in DNA: TGTGCCAGCAGCCTAGCGGGAGGGCCGGGGAATGAGCAGTTCTTC. The rearrangement uses TRBV11-1 and TRBJ2-1; 12 nucleotides line up with TRBD2. This CDR3 spans 15 amino acids. The germline CDR1 and CDR2 sequences are SGHAT and FQDESV (reference sequence).

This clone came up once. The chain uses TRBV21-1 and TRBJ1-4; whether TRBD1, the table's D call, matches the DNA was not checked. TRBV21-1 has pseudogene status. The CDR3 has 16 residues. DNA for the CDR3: TGTGCCAGCAGCCCTTGTGCCGGGACAGTAAATGAAAAACTGTTTTTT. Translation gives CASSPCAGTVNEKLFF.